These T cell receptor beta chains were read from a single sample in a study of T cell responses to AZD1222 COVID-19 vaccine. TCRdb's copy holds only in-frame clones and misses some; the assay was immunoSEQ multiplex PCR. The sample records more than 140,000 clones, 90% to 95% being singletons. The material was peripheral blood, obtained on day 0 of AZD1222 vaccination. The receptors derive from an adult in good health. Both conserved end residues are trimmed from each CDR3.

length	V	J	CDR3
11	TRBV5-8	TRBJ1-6	ASGTGRPSPLH
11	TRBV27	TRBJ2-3	ASSLSGTDTQY
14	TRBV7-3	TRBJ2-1	ASSLTAGGGLDEQF
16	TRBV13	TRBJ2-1	ASSSQGASGDFYNEQF
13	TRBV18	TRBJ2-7	ASSPPDRDGYEQY
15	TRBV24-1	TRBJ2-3	ATSDLSQGAGTDTQY
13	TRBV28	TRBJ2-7	ASSTPGTGGYEQY
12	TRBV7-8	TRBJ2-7	ASSLNGVTYEQY
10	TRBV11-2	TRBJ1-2	ASSLDNYGYT
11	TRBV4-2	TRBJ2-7	ASSQEIGDEQY
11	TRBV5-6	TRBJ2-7	ASSLGKTYEQY
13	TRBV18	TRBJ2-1	ASSGDQRINNEQF
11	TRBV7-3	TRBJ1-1	ASSSTRNTEAF
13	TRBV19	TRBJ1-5	ASARDGTYYQPQH
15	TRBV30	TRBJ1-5	AWRLDPHRKGNQPQH
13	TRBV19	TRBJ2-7	ASSPGQGARYEQY
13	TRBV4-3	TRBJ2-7	ASSQETVISYEQY
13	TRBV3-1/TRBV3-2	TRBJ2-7	ASSHPLGGRDEQY
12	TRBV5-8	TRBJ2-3	ASSLLAGIDTQY
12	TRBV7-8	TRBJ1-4	ASSPRGIREKLF
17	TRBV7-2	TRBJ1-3	ASSLELGHGLFSGNTIY
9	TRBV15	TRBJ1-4	ATSRGEKLF
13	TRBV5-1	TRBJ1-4	ASSTGAATNEKLF
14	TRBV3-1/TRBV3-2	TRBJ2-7	ASSQVLAGGSYEQY
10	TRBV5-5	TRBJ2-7	ASSLGTSEQY
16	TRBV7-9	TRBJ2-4	ASSLPPGALGTKNIQY
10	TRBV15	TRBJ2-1	AASDGSHEQF